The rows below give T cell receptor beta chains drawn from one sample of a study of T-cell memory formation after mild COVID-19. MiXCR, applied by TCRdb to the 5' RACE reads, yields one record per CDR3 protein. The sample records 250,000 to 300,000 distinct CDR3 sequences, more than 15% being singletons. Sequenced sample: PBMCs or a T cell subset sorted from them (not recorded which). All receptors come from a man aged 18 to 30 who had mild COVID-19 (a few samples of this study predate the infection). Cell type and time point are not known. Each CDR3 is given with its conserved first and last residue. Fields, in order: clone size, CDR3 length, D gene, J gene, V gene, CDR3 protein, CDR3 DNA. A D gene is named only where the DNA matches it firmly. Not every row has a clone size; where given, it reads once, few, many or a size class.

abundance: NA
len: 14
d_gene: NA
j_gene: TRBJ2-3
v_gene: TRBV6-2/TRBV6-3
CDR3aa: CASGAWSNTDTQYF
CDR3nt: TGTGCCAGCGGGGCTTGGTCGAACACAGATACGCAGTATTTT

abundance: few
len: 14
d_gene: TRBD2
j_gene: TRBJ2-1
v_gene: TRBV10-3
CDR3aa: CAISSTSGDWEQFF
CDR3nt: TGTGCCATCAGTTCGACTAGCGGGGATTGGGAGCAGTTCTTC

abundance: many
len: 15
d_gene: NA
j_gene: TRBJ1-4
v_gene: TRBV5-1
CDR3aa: CASSLRGVTNEKLFF
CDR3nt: TGCGCCAGCAGCCTGAGGGGGGTCACTAATGAAAAACTGTTTTTT

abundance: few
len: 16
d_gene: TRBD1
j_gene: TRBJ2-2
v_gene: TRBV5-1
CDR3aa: CASSPLGTGTSGELFF
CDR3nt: TGCGCCAGCAGCCCGCTCGGGACAGGGACCTCCGGGGAGCTGTTTTTT

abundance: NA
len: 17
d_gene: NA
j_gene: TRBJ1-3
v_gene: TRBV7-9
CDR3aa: CASSWGETAYYGNTIYF
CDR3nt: TGTGCCAGCAGCTGGGGAGAGACAGCCTACTATGGAAACACCATATATTTT

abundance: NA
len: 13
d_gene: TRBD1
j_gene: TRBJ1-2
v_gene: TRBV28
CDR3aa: CASSLRGPIGYTF
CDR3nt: TGTGCCAGCAGTTTAAGGGGGCCTATAGGCTACACCTTC

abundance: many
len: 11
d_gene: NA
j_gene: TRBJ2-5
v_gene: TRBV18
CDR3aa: CASSPQETQYF
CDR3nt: TGTGCCAGCAGCCCTCAGGAGACCCAGTACTTC

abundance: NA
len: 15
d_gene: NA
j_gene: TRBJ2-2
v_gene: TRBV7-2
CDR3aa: CASSFVATNTGELFF
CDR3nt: TGTGCCAGCAGCTTTGTGGCCACGAACACCGGGGAGCTGTTTTTT

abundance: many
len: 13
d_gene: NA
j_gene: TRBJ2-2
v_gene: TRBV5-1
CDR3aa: CASSLRDTGELFF
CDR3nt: TGTGCCAGCAGTTTGCGGGACACCGGGGAGCTGTTTTTT

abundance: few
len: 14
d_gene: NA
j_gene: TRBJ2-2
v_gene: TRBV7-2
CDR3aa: CASGVGWGAGELFF
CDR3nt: TGTGCCAGCGGCGTGGGGTGGGGCGCCGGGGAGCTGTTTTTT

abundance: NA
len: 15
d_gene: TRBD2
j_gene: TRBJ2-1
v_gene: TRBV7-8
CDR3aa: CASSLATSGYNEQFF
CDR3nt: TGTGCCAGCAGCTTAGCGACTAGCGGCTACAATGAGCAGTTCTTC

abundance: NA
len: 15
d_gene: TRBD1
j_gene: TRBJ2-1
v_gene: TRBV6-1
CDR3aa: CASSRQGSAYNEQFF
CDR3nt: TGTGCCAGCAGTAGACAGGGGTCAGCCTACAATGAGCAGTTCTTC

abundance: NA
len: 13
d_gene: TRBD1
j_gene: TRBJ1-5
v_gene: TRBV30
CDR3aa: CAWSGQGEQPQHF
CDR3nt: TGTGCCTGGAGTGGGCAGGGGGAACAGCCCCAGCATTTT

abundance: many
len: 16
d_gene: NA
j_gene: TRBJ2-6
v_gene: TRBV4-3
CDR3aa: CASSQEGSSGANVLTF
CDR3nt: TGCGCCAGCAGCCAAGAAGGGAGCTCTGGGGCCAACGTCCTGACTTTC

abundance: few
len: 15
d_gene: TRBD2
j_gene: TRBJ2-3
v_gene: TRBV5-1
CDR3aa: CASSPTSGVADTQYF
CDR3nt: TGCGCCAGCAGCCCCACTAGCGGGGTCGCGGATACGCAGTATTTT

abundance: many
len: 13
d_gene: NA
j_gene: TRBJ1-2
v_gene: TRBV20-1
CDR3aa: CSARSQGDVGYTF
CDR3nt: TGCAGTGCTCGGTCCCAAGGGGATGTTGGCTACACCTTC

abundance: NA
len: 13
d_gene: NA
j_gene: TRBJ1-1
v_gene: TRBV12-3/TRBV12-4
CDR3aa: CASSLIRGTEAFF
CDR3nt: TGTGCCAGCAGTTTAATACGAGGGACTGAAGCTTTCTTT

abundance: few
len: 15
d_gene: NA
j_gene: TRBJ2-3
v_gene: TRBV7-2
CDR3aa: CASSLSRGSTDTQYF
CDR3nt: TGTGCCAGCAGCTTATCGAGGGGCAGCACAGATACGCAGTATTTT

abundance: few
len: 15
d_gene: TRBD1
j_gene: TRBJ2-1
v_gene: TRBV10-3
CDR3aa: CAISRSRDRGNEQFF
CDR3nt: TGTGCCATCAGCCGGTCCCGGGACAGGGGAAATGAGCAGTTCTTC